The 13 T cell receptor beta chains in this list originate from one sample, sequenced in a study of shared clonotypes between healthy human individuals. Here immunoSEQ multiplex PCR was the method, and the copy in TCRdb shows in-frame clones only, minus some. This sample has about 2.4 million clones, with 90% to 95% found just once. Source material: naive CD4+ T cells from PBMCs. The subset: CD45RA+ positively selected. These receptors were obtained from a man aged 18-30 years in good health. Some clones in this sample may be carry-over from other donors' samples.

A single count supports this clone. J is TRBJ2-7 and V is TRBV28; D is perhaps TRBD2 (6 bases). V lost 2 bases to trimming and J lost 2 bases, with 10 bases between them. The CDR3 has 14 amino acids. The germline CDR1 and CDR2 sequences are MDHEN and SYDVKM. The CDR3 coding sequence is TGTGCCAGCAGTTTAGGGACTGTAACCTACGAGCAGTACTTC. Its protein product is CASSLGTVTYEQYF.

This clone was picked up one time. The chain is built from TRBV28 and TRBJ2-2, with a tentative D call TRBD1 (5 bases). V lost 3 bases and J lost 4, with 12 bases in between. Germline CDR1 and CDR2: MDHEN and SYDVKM. CDR3 length equals 15 residues. The CDR3 here is CASSFLGLSTGELFF. CDR3 nucleotides: TGTGCCAGCAGTTTCCTGGGGCTGAGCACCGGGGAGCTGTTTTTT.

This clone has only one observation. The CDR3 region is CASSKRLTGTNEKLFF. CDR3 DNA: TGTGCCAGCAGCAAACGATTGACAGGCACTAATGAAAAACTGTTTTTT. V usage is TRBV7-2 and J usage is TRBJ1-4; perhaps TRBD1 as D (6 bases). CDR3 length equals 16 residues. V was pared by 5 bases and J by 2 bases, with 15 bases between. Germline V gene data show CDR1 as SGHTA and CDR2 as FQGNSA.

The table lists this clone with a few counts. This chain uses TRBV7-6 with TRBJ1-1; weak D call: TRBD1 (6 bases). Germline CDR1 and CDR2: SGHVS and FNYEAQ. The CDR3 has 14 amino acids. The V end lost 4 bases, the J end lost 11 bases, and 20 bases lay between the germline ends. CDR3 nucleotide sequence: TGTGCCAGCAGCTCCTCCCGCGGGGGGGGGCCTGCTTTCTTT. As protein: CASSSSRGGGPAFF.

This clone appeared once. The J gene is TRBJ1-2, the V gene TRBV6-1; no reliable D call. Per germline, CDR1 MNHNS and CDR2 SASEGT. The CDR3 runs 15 residues. V was shortened by 1 base and J by 7 bases, with 16 bases between the two germline ends. CDR3 nucleotides: TGTGCCAGCAGTGAAGGACTACCGCTTTGGCGTGGCTACACCTTC. Its translation is CASSEGLPLWRGYTF.

The sample holds a few counts of this clone. CDR3 loop: CASSPFAGARNTEAFF. DNA for the CDR3: TGTGCCAGCTCACCATTTGCAGGGGCCCGGAACACTGAAGCTTTCTTT. The V call is TRBV18, the J call TRBJ1-1, with D perhaps TRBD1 (6 bases). Germline V gene lookup returns CDR1 KGHSH and CDR2 LQKENI. This CDR3 spans 16 amino acids. V shed 2 bases and J shed 1 base, with 14 bases lying between them.

This clone was picked up one time. This sequence joins TRBV29-1 and TRBJ2-1; unclear D gene. This CDR3 has 11 residues. Trimming shortened V by 5 bases and J by 7 bases, and 9 bases separated the two germline ends. Germline V gene lookup returns CDR1 SQVTM and CDR2 ANQGSEA. The CDR3 here is CSVSERNEQFF. CDR3 coding DNA: TGCAGCGTTTCCGAGAGGAATGAGCAGTTCTTC.

The chain links TRBV6-1 to TRBJ2-7, with no clear D. This CDR3 region has 14 residues. Looked up from germline, CDR1 is MNHNS and CDR2 is SASEGT. Deletions cut 8 bases from V and 1 base from J, with 15 bases between. Here the CDR3 DNA reads TGTGCCAGCTCGGAACAGATTGGATCCTACGAGCAGTACTTC. It codes for CASSEQIGSYEQYF.

The chain joins TRBV10-2 to TRBJ2-3; D is unclear. This CDR3 spans 13 amino acids. CDR1 and CDR2 from the germline V gene are WSHSY and SAAADI. Trimming removed 5 bases from V and 5 bases from J, with 11 bases in between. The CDR3 bases are TGCGCCAGCAGTCAGGTGCCCTTAGATACGCAGTATTTT. Translating gives CASSQVPLDTQYF.

V usage is TRBV7-2 and J usage is TRBJ1-1; TRBD1 is a possible D gene (6 bases). From germline, CDR1 is SGHTA and CDR2 FQGNSA. V lost 2 bases to trimming and J lost 2 bases, with 18 bases between them. CDR3 size: 17 residues. Here the CDR3 reads CASSLFGVGRGNTEAFF. The CDR3 nucleotides are TGTGCCAGCAGCTTATTCGGTGTGGGCAGGGGCAACACTGAAGCTTTCTTT.

The CDR3 DNA reads TGTGCCAGCAGTTTAATCGGGCAGGGAGGACATCAGCCCCAGCATTTT. As protein: CASSLIGQGGHQPQHF. The chain employs TRBV28 and TRBJ1-5; a possible D gene is TRBD1 (5 bases). In germline, CDR1 is MDHEN, CDR2 SYDVKM. The CDR3 sequence is 16 residues long. V lost 2 bases and J 5 bases, leaving 16 bases between the germline ends. The full variable domain, in which reference TRBV28 and TRBJ1-5 provide the parts outside the CDR3, is DVKVTQSSRYLVKRTGEKVFLECVQDMDHENMFWYRQDPGLGLRLIYFSYDVKMKEKGDIPEGYSVSREKKERFSLILESASTNQTSMYLCASSLIGQGGHQPQHFGDGTRLSIL.

The rearrangement uses TRBV6-5 and TRBJ2-5; TRBD2 is a possible D gene (5 bases). This CDR3 has 16 residues. Germline V CDR1 and CDR2: MNHEY, SVGAGI. The germline V and J ends were trimmed by 3 bases and 6 bases, with 20 bases remaining between them. The CDR3 reads CASSYGSPGLGKTQYF. The CDR3 nucleotides are TGTGCCAGCAGTTATGGTTCTCCGGGGTTAGGGAAGACCCAGTACTTC.

The chain is built from TRBV9 and TRBJ1-1; D not resolved. Germline CDR1 SGDLS, CDR2 YYNGEE. The CDR3 totals 14 residues. Between the trimmed V and J ends, which lost 3 bases and 4 bases, there was a span of 13 bases. CDR3 DNA: TGTGCCAGCAGCGCCCGGACCACGTTCACTGAAGCTTTCTTT. It is translated as CASSARTTFTEAFF. The variable domain in full, with the rest retrieved from reference TRBV9 and TRBJ1-1, is DSGVTQTPKHLITATGQRVTLRCSPRSGDLSVYWYQQSLDQGLQFLIQYYNGEERAKGNILERFSAQQFPDLHSELNLSSLELGDSALYFCASSARTTFTEAFFGQGTRLTVV.